The sequence of this T cell receptor (beta chain) was determined in a study of CXCR3-negative and CXCR3-positive naive CD8 T cells (dated by TCRdb to between 2017 and 2020). Some background on the complete study: In total, about 150 million TRB reads were obtained, which works out to roughly 1.5 +/- 0.3 million reads per library. Data from ten or so donors, pooled across two independent experiments, went into the diversity and physicochemical repertoire analyses. TRBV-TRBJ cluster analysis included naive subsets from several donors and memory cells from 3 donors. Results the study describes overall, beyond this receptor: Freshly isolated PBMCs were used for most assays because CXCR3 expression partially decreased after cryopreservation. Repertoire diversity was comparably high in both naive subsets but much lower in memory CD8+ T cells. TRB CDR3s from CXCR3-positive naive cells showed higher hydrophobicity (lower Kidera factor 4), lower energy, and higher strength and volume indices than CXCR3-negative naive cells. Because surface CD5, which is linked to self-reactivity in mice, was comparable between the naive subsets, TCR interaction strength was also inferred from TRB CDR3 physicochemical properties. Similar TRBV-TRBJ usage was shown by naive CXCR3-negative and CXCR3-positive cells from the same donor, whereas distinct patterns were shown by memory cells.

Comment on this clonotype: Its antigen is unknown.

Each CD8+ T cell subset was flow-sorted in triplicate, with 300,000 cells per subset placed directly into RLT lysis buffer. To keep memory contaminants out, a stringent definition of naive CD8+ T cells was applied: CD45RO-CCR7+CD27+CD95-. Peripheral blood mononuclear cells were isolated from buffy coats by standard density gradient centrifugation. Naive CXCR3-negative and CXCR3-positive CD8+ T cells were flow-sorted on a FACSAria III. An RNeasy Mini Kit was used to extract total RNA from the sorted cells. Sequencing used a NextSeq 550. The Human TCR Profiling Kit (MiLaboratory) was used to make UMI-labeled 5' RACE TRB cDNA libraries. cDNA synthesis used the entire amount of extracted RNA, and PCR amplification then used the entire amount of cDNA produced. Libraries were prepared in parallel using an identical number of PCR cycles. In the source study's methods: With a minimum of two reads required per UMI, MIGEC and MiXCR pulled out about 50,000 +/- 10,000 unique UMI-labeled TRB cDNA molecules from each library. An average of approximately 40,000 +/- 10,000 functional in-frame TRB CDR3 nucleotide clonotypes without stop codons was found per library. Diversity metrics, including normalized Shannon-Wiener and Chao1, were computed in VDJtools after downsampling to 5000 UMI-labeled TRB molecules per sample. Clonotype-size-weighted physicochemical properties of the central five CDR3 residues (interaction energy, strength, volume and Kidera factor 4) were computed in VDJtools. After the reads were reprocessed by TCRdb, one entry was made per CDR3 protein sequence, with no DNA. In this record, the V and J calls reflect TCRdb's handling and not the investigators' own analysis. The sample table includes about 90,000 distinct CDR3 sequences. Approximately 0.99% of the sample lies in the top ten.

Including cysteine and phenylalanine, the CDR3 has 12 amino acids. No DNA has been recorded. The germline V gene specifies MGHRA as CDR1 and YSYEKL as CDR2. The sample taken for sequencing was naive CXCR3- CD8+ T cells from blood. The cell subset or site label, read with the paper, signifies: CD45RO-CCR7+CD27+CD95- naive CD8+ T cells lacking CXCR3 (TNR3-). The chain links TRBV4-1 with TRBJ2-1. The clonotype comes from a human donor in good health. Some clones in this sample may be carry-over from other donors' samples. The CDR3 here reads CASSQDHYEQFF.